Below, 27 T cell receptor beta chains from the same sample are listed, as sequenced in a study of blood T cell repertoires in COVID-19. Sequenced by immunoSEQ multiplex PCR; TCRdb stores in-frame clones only, minus some. The data hold 95,000 to 150,000 clones, with around 77% observed a single time. The sample taken for sequencing was peripheral blood. The receptors originated from a human donor in a cohort sampled during active COVID-19.

The V gene is TRBV5-1, the J gene TRBJ2-7, with D perhaps matching TRBD1 (6 bases). Trimming cost V 1 base and J 5 bases, with 10 bases left between them. The CDR3 sequence is 13 residues long. Germline CDR1 SGHRS, CDR2 YFSETQ. The CDR3 protein is CASSLSTGHEQYF. The CDR3 DNA follows: TGCGCCAGCAGCTTGTCAACAGGGCACGAGCAGTACTTC.

V and J are TRBV12-3 or TRBV12-4 and TRBJ1-2, with TRBD1 as a possible D gene (6 bases). The CDR3 is made up of 12 amino acids. Trimming pared 10 bases from V and 4 bases from J, leaving 13 bases between. The DNA of the CDR3 is TGTGCCATCCAACAGGGCTCCTATGGCTACACCTTC. Protein: CAIQQGSYGYTF.

This sequence joins TRBV6-2 or TRBV6-3 and TRBJ2-7, with 12 bases aligning to TRBD2. Trimming at V came to 5 bases and at J to 5 bases, leaving 7 bases not matched to a gene. CDR1 and CDR2 (germline): MNHEY, SVGEGT. The CDR3 consists of 15 residues. CDR3 sequence: CASSRLTSGSHEQYF. The CDR3 DNA is TGTGCCAGCAGTCGCCTGACTAGCGGGAGCCACGAGCAGTACTTC.

The chain couples TRBV28 to TRBJ1-4, with D possibly matching TRBD1 (6 bases). Germline V CDR1 and CDR2: MDHEN, SYDVKM. Trimming took 8 bases from V and 0 from J, leaving 31 bases between them. There are 21 residues in the CDR3. The DNA of the CDR3 is TGTGCCAGCGGGTCGGGTAGAGGGGGATCGGAGACATTTGCAACTAATGAAAAACTGTTTTTT. Translated, it gives CASGSGRGGSETFATNEKLFF.

This chain joins TRBV10-2 and TRBJ1-1, with D possibly being TRBD1 (6 bases). This CDR3 contains 16 residues. V lost 3 bases, J lost 2 bases, and 16 bases lay in between. Germline values: CDR1 WSHSY, CDR2 SAAADI. The CDR3, as DNA: TGCGCCAGCAGTGATCAATCGCTGGACAGCAACACTGAAGCTTTCTTT. This translates into CASSDQSLDSNTEAFF.

The CDR3 DNA follows: TGTGCCAGCTCTCGCTCTGGGGCCAACGTCCTGACTTTC. The encoded protein is CASSRSGANVLTF. The chain is built from TRBV27 and TRBJ2-6; no reliable D call. V was cut by 8 bases and J by 0 bases, with 5 bases left in between. This CDR3 comprises 13 residues. From germline, CDR1 is MNHEY and CDR2 SMNVEV (reference sequence).

This clone was detected once. V and J are TRBV27 and TRBJ2-2, with 10 bases aligning to TRBD2. Germline CDR1 reads MNHEY; CDR2 reads SMNVEV (reference sequence). V was pared by 3 bases and J by 5 bases, with 9 bases of the junction left unmatched. The CDR3 contains 17 residues. CDR3 loop: CASSFRASGSGTGELFF. Written as DNA, the CDR3 is TGTGCCAGCAGTTTTAGGGCTAGCGGGAGCGGAACCGGGGAGCTGTTTTTT.

In its sample, this clone was seen a few times. The chain's CDR3 is CVCPNPIGPQHF. The CDR3 DNA reads as TGTGTCTGTCCAAACCCTATCGGGCCCCAGCATTTT. This sequence joins TRBV5-6 and TRBJ1-5; D is undetermined. This CDR3 has 12 amino acids. Germline V gene lookup returns CDR1 SGHDT and CDR2 YYEEEE.

The chain is built from TRBV19 and TRBJ2-7; 10 bases fit TRBD1. With V trimmed by 4 bases and J by 4 bases, 7 bases remained unmatched. This CDR3 spans 15 amino acids. Germline loops: CDR1 LNHDA, CDR2 SQIVND (reference sequence). The CDR3 here is CASSTTGQGKYEQYF. The CDR3 DNA follows: TGTGCCAGTAGTACGACGGGACAGGGGAAATACGAGCAGTACTTC. Filled out from reference TRBV19 and TRBJ2-7, the complete variable domain reads DGGITQSPKYLFRKEGQNVTLSCEQNLNHDAMYWYRQDPGQGLRLIYYSQIVNDFQKGDIAEGYSVSREKKESFPLTVTSAQKNPTAFYLCASSTTGQGKYEQYFGPGTRLTVT.

This chain connects TRBV10-1 to TRBJ2-6; TRBD1 agrees at 8 bases. The ends lost 6 bases at V and 4 bases at J; junction bases unmatched: 11. CDR1 is WNHNN and CDR2 is SYGVQD in the germline V gene (reference sequence). The CDR3 is 17 residues long. For the CDR3, the DNA is TGCGCCAGCAGAGAACCGGGACAGGCGGCAGGGGCCAACGTCCTGACTTTC. Its protein is CASREPGQAAGANVLTF.

DNA for the CDR3: TGTGCCAGCAGCCATCCGGTCGCGAACACTGAAGCTTTCTTT. Its translation: CASSHPVANTEAFF. The rearrangement links TRBV3-1 (or the pseudogene TRBV3-2) to TRBJ1-1; D gene ambiguous. CDR3 length: 14 amino acids. Germline V gene data show CDR1 as LGHDT and CDR2 as YNNKEL (reference sequence). V dropped 3 bases and J dropped 1 base, with 9 bases sitting between them.

The chain joins TRBV27 to TRBJ2-7; the match to TRBD1 covers 7 bases. The CDR3 extends over 13 amino acids. V lost 3 bases, J lost 5 bases, and 4 bases stayed unmatched. Germline CDR1 reads MNHEY; CDR2 reads SMNVEV (reference sequence). Here the CDR3 reads CASSLLQGNEQYF. CDR3 DNA sequence: TGTGCCAGCAGTTTGTTACAGGGGAACGAGCAGTACTTC.

This clone was picked up a small number of times. V is TRBV5-1 and J is TRBJ1-4; 12 nucleotides match TRBD1. J gave up 7 bases and V 4 bases, and 11 bases lay outside the gene matches. CDR3 length: 17 residues. Germline V CDR1 and CDR2: SGHRS, YFSETQ. This CDR3 reads CASSPGQGAPGGEKLFF. As DNA, the CDR3 is TGCGCCAGCAGCCCGGGACAGGGGGCGCCGGGAGGTGAAAAACTGTTTTTT.

The chain joins TRBV5-1 to TRBJ1-1, with D hard to call. Trimming shortened V by 3 bases and J by 1 base, and 16 bases separated the two germline ends. CDR1 is SGHRS and CDR2 is YFSETQ in the germline V gene. The length of the CDR3 is 16 residues. CDR3 coding DNA: TGCGCCAGCAGCTCTGGACTCTTAGTAGGGAACACTGAAGCTTTCTTT. It is translated as CASSSGLLVGNTEAFF. Together with reference TRBV5-1 and TRBJ1-1, the CDR3 gives the full variable domain: KAGVTQTPRYLIKTRGQQVTLSCSPISGHRSVSWYQQTPGQGLQFLFEYFSETQRNKGNFPGRFSGRQFSNSRSEMNVSTLELGDSALYLCASSSGLLVGNTEAFFGQGTRLTVV.

The gene calls are TRBV25-1 and TRBJ2-7, with D possibly TRBD2 on 5 matching bases. The V end lost 6 bases, the J end lost 1 base, and 16 bases lay between the germline ends. Germline CDR1 is MGHDK and CDR2 is SYGVNS. This CDR3 spans 15 amino acids. Here the CDR3 reads CASSAYSGLSYEQYF. In DNA, the CDR3 is TGTGCCAGCAGCGCGTACAGTGGACTGTCCTACGAGCAGTACTTC.

The V call is TRBV30, the J call TRBJ1-5, with 7 bases aligning to TRBD1. V trimming: 4 bases; J trimming: 3 bases; junction bases outside the gene matches: 9. Germline-derived CDR1 and CDR2 are GTSNPN and SVGIG (reference sequence). The CDR3 sequence is 15 residues long. This CDR3 is CAWNSGTVNNQPQHF. The DNA of the CDR3 is TGTGCCTGGAACTCCGGGACAGTCAACAATCAGCCCCAGCATTTT. Full variable domain (outside the CDR3, taken from reference TRBV30 and TRBJ1-5): SQTIHQWPATLVQPVGSPLSLECTVEGTSNPNLYWYRQAAGRGLQLLFYSVGIGQISSEVPQNLSASRPQDRQFILSSKKLLLSDSGFYLCAWNSGTVNNQPQHFGDGTRLSIL.

The V gene is TRBV4-2, the J gene TRBJ1-1; maybe TRBD1 (6 bases). Per germline, CDR1 LGHNA and CDR2 YNFKEQ. The CDR3 has 14 amino acids. V was cut by 4 bases and J by 9 bases, with 18 bases left in between. The CDR3, as DNA: TGTGCCAGCAGCCGGTACAGGGATAGGGAAAAAGCTTTCTTT. This codes for CASSRYRDREKAFF.

The chain combines TRBV11-3 with TRBJ2-3; no definite D call. The CDR3 has 17 amino acids. Germline CDR1 is SGHNT and CDR2 is YENEEA. The ends were cut back, 3 bases at V and 0 bases at J, with 16 bases in the middle. The CDR3 DNA reads TGTGCCAGCAGCTTCTCACTTCCCCGAACCAGCACAGATACGCAGTATTTT. Protein: CASSFSLPRTSTDTQYF.

In its sample, this clone was seen once. The chain recombines TRBV5-6 with TRBJ2-2, with 10 bases fitting TRBD2. V shed 4 bases and J 3 bases; nucleotides not matched to a gene: 3. Germline CDR1 SGHDT, CDR2 YYEEEE. This CDR3 has 15 residues. CDR3: CASSTTSGYTGELFF. The CDR3 DNA is TGTGCCAGCAGCACGACTAGCGGGTACACCGGGGAGCTGTTTTTT.

The table lists this clone with a few counts. This chain connects TRBV7-2 to TRBJ2-1; 7 nucleotides line up with TRBD2. Germline CDR1 SGHTA, CDR2 FQGNSA. The CDR3 consists of 14 residues. V lost 5 bases and J lost 5; bases outside the gene matches: 6. This chain's CDR3 is CASSLWAGDNEQFF. DNA of the CDR3: TGTGCCAGCAGCCTCTGGGCGGGGGACAATGAGCAGTTCTTC.

This clone was observed a single time. V usage is TRBV19 and J usage is TRBJ1-2; maybe TRBD1 (5 bases). Trimming removed 5 bases from V and 3 bases from J, with 22 bases in between. Germline loops: CDR1 LNHDA, CDR2 SQIVND (reference sequence). CDR3 length: 17 residues. CDR3 loop: CASSPTSAGRDYYGYTF. CDR3 nucleotide sequence: TGTGCCAGTAGTCCCACTAGCGCCGGACGGGACTACTATGGCTACACCTTC.

This rearrangement joins TRBV11-2 to TRBJ2-7; 10 nucleotides line up with TRBD2. Per the germline V gene, CDR1 is SGHAT and CDR2 is FQNNGV. The V gene end was trimmed by 5 bases and the J gene end by 4 bases; junction bases not matched to a gene: 8. This CDR3 spans 15 amino acids. The CDR3 DNA reads TGTGCCAGCAGCCTTGGGGCTAGCGGGAGATACGAGCAGTACTTC. Translating it yields CASSLGASGRYEQYF.

The chain carries TRBV4-1 and TRBJ2-7; D gene ambiguous. Trimming cost V 0 bases and J 6 bases, with 9 bases left between them. The CDR3 loop spans 13 amino acids. Germline assignment: CDR1 MGHRA and CDR2 YSYEKL. The CDR3 sequence: CASSQDPIGEQYF. As DNA, the CDR3 is TGCGCCAGCAGCCAAGACCCCATCGGCGAGCAGTACTTC.

J is TRBJ2-6 and V is TRBV5-1; D remains ambiguous. CDR1 is SGHRS and CDR2 is YFSETQ in the germline V gene. The ends were cut back, 1 base at V and 0 bases at J, with 5 bases in the middle. This CDR3 is 15 amino acids long. The CDR3 reads CASSLRASGANVLTF. CDR3 nucleotide sequence: TGCGCCAGCAGCTTGAGAGCCTCTGGGGCCAACGTCCTGACTTTC.

The rearrangement joins TRBV5-5 to TRBJ1-6, with a possible D match to TRBD1 (5 bases). Germline V gives CDR1 SGHKS, CDR2 YYEKEE (reference sequence). V was cut by 4 bases and J by 0 bases, with 17 bases left in between. This CDR3 spans 18 amino acids. CDR3 amino acids: CASSQETGASSYNSPLHF. The CDR3 DNA is TGTGCCAGCAGCCAAGAAACAGGCGCCAGCTCCTATAATTCACCCCTCCACTTT.

This chain uses TRBV6-5 with TRBJ1-2, with 7 nucleotides matching TRBD1. With V trimmed by 0 bases and J by 3 bases, 4 bases remained unmatched. Germline V CDR1 and CDR2: MNHEY, SVGAGI. CDR3 length: 15 amino acids. The CDR3 DNA is TGTGCCAGCAGTTACTCGGGGCAGGGGGACTATGGCTACACCTTC. It encodes CASSYSGQGDYGYTF.

V gene TRBV2 combines with J gene TRBJ1-2; D remains unclear. Per germline, CDR1 SNHLY and CDR2 FYNNEI. The CDR3 is 15 residues long. Deletions cut 2 bases from V and 7 bases from J, with 17 bases between. CDR3 amino acids: CASSEWVAAAFGYTF. In nucleotides, the CDR3 is TGTGCCAGCAGTGAATGGGTGGCGGCGGCCTTTGGCTACACCTTC.